The text below deals with one T cell receptor beta chain. Its antigen remains undetermined. The record has no base qualities; no much larger clone is one base away. Including the terminal cysteine and phenylalanine, the CDR3 comprises 17 residues. Only the CDR3 DNA is retained, 51 bases long and in frame from the first base. CDR1 and CDR2 were assigned from the germline V gene as SGHRS and YFSETQ. The V end gives up 3 bases and the J end 2 bases, leaving 9 bases in the junction not matched to a gene. This sample stems from a study of blood T cell repertoires in COVID-19 (dated by TCRdb to 2020 to 2021). Regarding the complete study: The collaborator samples originated in the United States, Italy and Spain and spanned the acute and convalescent phases of COVID-19. Where HLA class I and class II types were available, the types were taken from metadata supplied by the sample provider, not from assay-based typing. Nearly every sample came with metadata listing a de-identified subject ID, COVID-19 status, age in years and sex. The material from the prospective study consisted of cDNA or gDNA derived from T cells, B-cell-depleted T cells, or PBMCs. Subjects who had been exposed to COVID-19, were actively infected with it, or had recovered from it provided the deeply sampled blood TCRbeta repertoires that made up the dataset. The samples were drawn from the first 160 participants of the ongoing ImmuneRACE study and from 1,200 or so subjects provided by 6 global collaborators. A freely available public database, intended as a resource for researchers studying the immune response to SARS-CoV-2, is where the repertoires were released. Beyond this particular receptor, the publication reports: The quantity of clinical and demographic metadata differed by source and by participant and was supplied without curation.

Whole blood was collected in K2EDTA tubes by collaborating institutions according to the institutions' own protocols. Collaborator samples were shipped for TCRbeta analysis as frozen whole blood, isolated PBMCs, or DNA extracted from either sample type. TCRbeta CDR3 regions were amplified from genomic DNA using the immunoSEQ Assay, a bias-controlled multiplex PCR. In the paper's pipeline: The number of nucleated cells in each sample was estimated from the amplification of reference gene primers within the assay. To quantify the absolute abundance of each unique TCRbeta CDR3 rearrangement, sequence reads were collapsed and filtered. For each sample, productive Simpson clonality was calculated as the square root of Simpson's diversity index across productive rearrangements. TCRdb mirrors the immuneACCESS table, restricted to in-frame sequences. Some clones are absent from its copies; in checked studies, under half trace to an unresolved V gene, and the reason for the others is unknown. For V, J and clone size, that table is used; D and trimming come from the DNA. Present in this sample are 200,000 to 250,000 clones, about nine tenths of which were seen just once. Less than 8% of the sample is taken by the ten largest.

The clonotype was recovered from a man in his 60s with acute or convalescent COVID-19. Input material: peripheral blood. The chain links TRBV5-1 with TRBJ2-7, with 12 bases aligning to TRBD2. The nucleotide sequence is given as TGCGCCAGCAGCTCCAGACTAGCGGGGGCAAACCCCTACGAGCAGTACTTC. It translates to CASSSRLAGANPYEQYF.